This entry concerns a single T cell receptor beta chain. Antigen specificity is unknown. A read error may account for a junction end that differs from germline. Genomic DNA, the template, was used for profiling of the TCR beta VDJ and CDR3. TCRdb itself ran the reads through MiXCR, one entry per CDR3 protein. The table lists under 200,000 distinct CDR3 sequences, more than 45% of them singletons, with 3% to 4% in the top ten. Patients who underwent sequencing had shown CD8+CD57+ cell expansion by flow cytometry. Severe acquired aplastic anemia was the diagnosis recorded for all patients. This entry comes from a study of CD8+CD57+ T cells in acquired aplastic anemia. Study-wide background: Isolated CD4+ and CD8+ cells, once sorted, yielded DNA averaging approximately 3 ug. Study-wide results and limits: Levels of CD8+ Simpson's diversity were not significantly distinct in patients versus controls. Found in both controls and patients were around 30 CD8+ CDR3 sequences.

In germline, CDR1 is SSHAT, CDR2 FNYEAQ (reference sequence). The CDR3 spans 14 residues. Sequences were obtained from sorted CD4+, CD8+, or CD8+CD57+ T cells (not recorded which) from PBMCs. The sequence came from a human donor with aplastic anemia. J is TRBJ2-7 and V is TRBV7-7, with D hard to call. The CDR3: CASSLLSHFYEQYF. In nucleotides, the CDR3 is TGTGCTAGCAGCCTCCTTAGCCACTTCTACGAGCAGTACTTC.